The rows below give T cell receptor beta chains drawn from one sample of a study of CD4+ T cells in melanoma. Measured with immunoSEQ multiplex PCR; TCRdb has only the in-frame clones, and not every one. The sample has tens of thousands of clones; more than 65% are singletons. Sequencing used cells from a culture (not recorded whether cultured in vitro). Source of these receptors: a human donor with melanoma. Each CDR3 is given with its conserved first and last residue.

V gene,J gene,CDR3 protein
TRBV7-3,TRBJ1-1,CASSVDSNTEAFF
TRBV30,TRBJ1-2,CAWSVPGQVHARGGYTF
TRBV27,TRBJ1-1,CASSLDRGTEAFF
TRBV19,TRBJ1-1,CASSIDRNTEAFF
TRBV7-9,TRBJ1-6,CASTRTATSPFNSPLHF
TRBV5-6,TRBJ1-1,CASSSPGAVNTEAFF
TRBV18,TRBJ2-1,CASSPSYGGGGSYNEQFF
TRBV18,TRBJ1-6,CASSLNKDSPLHF
TRBV6-6,TRBJ2-2,CASSYAARGPGELFF
TRBV2,TRBJ1-2,CASSEGREYYGYTF
TRBV4-2,TRBJ2-1,CASSHRASIGSYNEQFF
TRBV5-1,TRBJ2-7,CASSLGTSGGSLTYEQYF
TRBV19,TRBJ1-1,CASSWLRDTEAFF
TRBV4-2,TRBJ2-7,CASGVPPF
TRBV30,TRBJ2-7,CAWPSFSSGGEQYF
TRBV10-1,TRBJ1-5,CAGRRPDRARNQPQHF
TRBV19,TRBJ2-1,CASSLLAGSSYNEQFF
TRBV6-1,TRBJ1-4,CASLRPRDSEKLFF
TRBV11-2,TRBJ2-3,CASSLRRTSGGITDTQYF
TRBV7-6,TRBJ2-3,CASSLIAGEGDTQYF
TRBV10-3,TRBJ1-3,CASGQTYSGNTIYF
TRBV20-1,TRBJ1-1,CSARGQIEAFF
TRBV9,TRBJ2-6,CASSVAPTLLANVLTF
TRBV6-6,TRBJ1-1,CASSPFTEAFF
TRBV9,TRBJ2-1,CASSAGLAGAGDEQFF
TRBV5-6,TRBJ2-1,CASSVVGAWVNEQFF
TRBV19,TRBJ1-2,CASSQGRGTHYGYTF
TRBV19,TRBJ2-2,CASSHRRQGNTGELFF
TRBV5-6,TRBJ2-7,CASSLWEGLTHYEQYF
TRBV5-1,TRBJ1-3,CASSKSSGALAGNTIYF
TRBV5-1,TRBJ1-3,CASTDPGGPGNTIYF
TRBV5-4,TRBJ1-2,CASSFKGADGYTF
TRBV2,TRBJ2-3,CASIRATDTQYF
TRBV19,TRBJ1-5,CASSIEASYQHF
TRBV2,TRBJ2-3,CASSAGRARTDTQYF
TRBV9,TRBJ2-3,CASSVGRGSKSDTQYF
TRBV19,TRBJ2-3,CASSPSGTGLPYF
TRBV9,TRBJ2-5,CASSTTGTSGGAGTQYF
TRBV18,TRBJ1-2,CASSPRTGEGGYTF
TRBV6-5,TRBJ1-1,CASSSVGSNTEAFF
TRBV5-1,TRBJ1-1,CASSLERGGNTEAFF
TRBV5-1,TRBJ2-3,CASSPSGYSTDTQYF